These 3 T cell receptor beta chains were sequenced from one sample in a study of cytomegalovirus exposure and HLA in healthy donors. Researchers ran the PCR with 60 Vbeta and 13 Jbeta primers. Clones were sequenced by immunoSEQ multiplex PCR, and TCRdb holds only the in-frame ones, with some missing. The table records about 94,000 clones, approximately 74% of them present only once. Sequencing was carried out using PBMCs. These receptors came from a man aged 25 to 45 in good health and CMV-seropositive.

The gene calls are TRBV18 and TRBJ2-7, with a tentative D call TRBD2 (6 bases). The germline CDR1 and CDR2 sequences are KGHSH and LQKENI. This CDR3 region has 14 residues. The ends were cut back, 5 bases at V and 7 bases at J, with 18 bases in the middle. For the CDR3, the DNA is TGTGCCAGCTCAGAGGCGGGAACCCTACGAGAGCAGTACTTC. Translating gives CASSEAGTLREQYF. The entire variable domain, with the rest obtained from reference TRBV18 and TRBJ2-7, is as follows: NAGVMQNPRHLVRRRGQEARLRCSPMKGHSHVYWYRQLPEEGLKFMVYLQKENIIDESGMPKERFSAEFPKEGPSILRIQQVVRGDSAAYFCASSEAGTLREQYFGPGTRLTVT.

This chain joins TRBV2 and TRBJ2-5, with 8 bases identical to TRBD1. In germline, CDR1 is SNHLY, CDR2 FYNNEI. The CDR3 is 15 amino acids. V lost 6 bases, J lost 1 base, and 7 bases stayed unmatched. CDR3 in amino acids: CASSAGGPTQETQYF. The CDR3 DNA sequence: TGTGCCAGCAGCGCAGGGGGCCCCACCCAAGAGACCCAGTACTTC.

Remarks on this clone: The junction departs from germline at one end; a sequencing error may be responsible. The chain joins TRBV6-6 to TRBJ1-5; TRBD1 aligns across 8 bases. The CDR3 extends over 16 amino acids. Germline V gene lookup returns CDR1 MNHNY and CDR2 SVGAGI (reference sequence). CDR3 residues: CASSYGQGAKSQPQNF. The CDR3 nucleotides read TGTGCCAGCAGTTATGGCCAGGGGGCGAAGAGTCAGCCCCAGAATTTT.